Given below is one T cell receptor (beta chain) in context. Antigen: not known. Germline V CDR1 and CDR2: LNHDA, SQIVND (reference sequence). The CDR3 contains 15 residues. Losses at the gene ends were 7 bases for V and 5 bases for J; bases not matched to a gene: 10. The entry originates in a study of cytomegalovirus exposure and HLA in healthy donors. Findings and limits, study-wide: Later work associated roughly 17,000 TCR beta sequences with HLA alleles at 0.05 false discovery rate. Analysis was performed later, and it showed HLA-associated TCR beta chains to be more clonally expanded than equally common others.

In the PCR, 60 Vbeta and 13 Jbeta primers were used. Produced via immunoSEQ multiplex PCR; TCRdb's table is partial and in-frame only. The sample contains around 130,000 clones, 75% to 85% of which appear only once. The chain joins TRBV19 to TRBJ2-7; 11 positions agree with TRBD1. Source material: PBMCs. This clonotype originated in a male donor in good health and CMV-seropositive. The CDR3 loop reads CASTPGTGGNNEQYF. DNA for the CDR3: TGTGCCAGTACCCCCGGGACAGGGGGTAACAACGAGCAGTACTTC.